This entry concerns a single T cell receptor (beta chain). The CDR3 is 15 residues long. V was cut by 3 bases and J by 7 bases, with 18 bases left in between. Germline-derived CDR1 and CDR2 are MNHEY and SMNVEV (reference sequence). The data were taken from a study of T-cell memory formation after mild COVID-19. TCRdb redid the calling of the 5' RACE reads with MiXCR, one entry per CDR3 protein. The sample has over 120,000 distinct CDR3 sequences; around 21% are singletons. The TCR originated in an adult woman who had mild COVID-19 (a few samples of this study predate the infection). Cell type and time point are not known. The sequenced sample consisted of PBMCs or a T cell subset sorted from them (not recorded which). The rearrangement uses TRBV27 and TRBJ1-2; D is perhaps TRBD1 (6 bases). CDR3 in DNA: TGTGCCAGCAGTTTTTCCGCACAGGGCATCGGTGGCTACACCTTC. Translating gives CASSFSAQGIGGYTF.